These 25 T cell receptor beta chains were sequenced from one sample in a study of blood T cells in healthy people across ages. Using a J-beta primer mix together with a sample-barcoded 5' primer, a second PCR was run for roughly 6 to 12 cycles. MiXCR was run by TCRdb on the 5' RACE reads, yielding one entry per CDR3 protein. The repertoire holds under 800,000 distinct CDR3 sequences, with roughly 20% as singletons. Sample: blood. The receptors come from a man aged 70-80 years in good health.

This chain links TRBV15 with TRBJ1-6; tentative D call: TRBD1 (5 bases). CDR3 length equals 15 residues. Trimming stripped 0 bases from V and 7 bases from J, with 10 bases between. Germline V gene sequence: CDR1 LNHNV, CDR2 YYDKDF (reference sequence). DNA for the CDR3: TGTGCCACCAGCAGAGAAGGGGCGCGGAATTCACCCCTCCACTTT. Its protein is CATSREGARNSPLHF.

There are a few counts of this clonotype. The chain uses TRBV20-1 and TRBJ2-5, with 7 bases lining up with TRBD2. With 2 bases clipped from V and 4 bases from J, the junction kept 4 bases outside the gene matches. The germline V gene encodes CDR1 DFQATT and CDR2 SNEGSKA (reference sequence). CDR3 length: 13 amino acids. The CDR3 bases are TGCAGTGCTAGAAGCCCGGGGGGAGAGACCCAGTACTTC. Protein: CSARSPGGETQYF.

This clonotype came up a few times. V and J are TRBV6-2 or TRBV6-3 and TRBJ2-5, with a weak D call TRBD2 (6 bases). The CDR3 is made up of 15 amino acids. The germline gives CDR1 MNHEY, CDR2 SVGEGT. Between the trimmed V and J ends, which lost 3 bases and 1 base, there was a span of 12 bases. CDR3 nucleotide sequence: TGTGCCAGCAGTTATTGGCGGGGAACCCAAGAGACCCAGTACTTC. Amino acids: CASSYWRGTQETQYF.

This rearrangement joins TRBV3-1 to TRBJ2-5; a weak D match, TRBD1 (5 bases). The J call is uncertain, as TRBJ2-7 better fits the DNA end. The CDR3 consists of 13 residues. CDR1 is LGHDT, CDR2 YNNKEL, per germline (reference sequence). DNA of the CDR3: TGTGCCAGCAGCCCAACCGACAGTTACGAGCAGTACTTC. This sequence encodes CASSPTDSYEQYF.

There are a few counts of this clonotype. The chain employs TRBV21-1 and TRBJ1-1; the D call in the table, TRBD1, was not verified against the DNA. TRBV21-1 constitutes a pseudogene. This CDR3 comprises 15 residues. CDR3 in amino acids: CASSKDRTGNTEAFF. CDR3 nucleotide sequence: TGTGCCAGCAGCAAAGATCGGACAGGGAACACTGAAGCTTTCTTT.

The chain uses TRBV5-4 and TRBJ2-5, with D perhaps TRBD2 (5 bases). The germline V gene has CDR1 SGHNT and CDR2 YYREEE (reference sequence). This CDR3 is built from 15 residues. V was clipped by 5 bases and J by 2 bases, with 16 bases between them. CDR3 in amino acids: CASRSGLNEQETQYF. The CDR3 bases are TGTGCCAGCAGGAGTGGACTCAACGAGCAAGAGACCCAGTACTTC.

As concerns this clonotype: Germline is not matched at one junction end, which may reflect a read error. The rearrangement joins TRBV5-1 to TRBJ1-3; 10 nucleotides align to TRBD1. This CDR3 has 18 amino acids. Germline loops: CDR1 SGHRS, CDR2 YFSETQ. CDR3 amino acids: CASSPTPDRGLSGDTIYF. Written as DNA, the CDR3 is TGCGCCAGCAGCCCTACGCCGGACAGGGGGTTGTCTGGAGACACCATATATTTT.

The chain combines TRBV9 with TRBJ1-4; D is unclear. The ends were cut back, 0 bases at V and 2 bases at J, with 8 bases in the middle. The germline V gene encodes CDR1 SGDLS and CDR2 YYNGEE. The CDR3 is 15 residues long. The CDR3: CASSVGDRTNEKLFF. The CDR3 DNA reads as TGTGCCAGCAGCGTAGGAGATCGGACTAATGAAAAACTGTTTTTT.

This clonotype was detected only a few times. The chain links TRBV7-2 to TRBJ2-1; D possibly uses TRBD1 or TRBD2 (7 bases each). The CDR3 loop spans 14 amino acids. The germline V gene has CDR1 SGHTA and CDR2 FQGNSA. V lost 4 bases, J lost 6 bases, and 13 bases lay in between. The CDR3: CASSSQGGGNEQFF. The CDR3 nucleotides are TGTGCCAGCAGCTCCCAGGGGGGGGGCAATGAGCAGTTCTTC. The variable domain in full, with the rest retrieved from reference TRBV7-2 and TRBJ2-1, is GAGVSQSPSNKVTEKGKDVELRCDPISGHTALYWYRQSLGQGLEFLIYFQGNSAPDKSGLPSDRFSAERTGGSVSTLTIQRTQQEDSAVYLCASSSQGGGNEQFFGPGTRLTVL.

The chain couples TRBV4-1 to TRBJ2-3, with a weak D call TRBD1 (5 bases). The CDR3 extends over 17 amino acids. The germline gives CDR1 MGHRA, CDR2 YSYEKL. V was cut by 0 bases and J by 1 base, with 14 bases left in between. The DNA of the CDR3 is TGCGCCAGCAGCCAAGATGGTTCAGGGTGGGGCACAGATACGCAGTATTTT. This codes for CASSQDGSGWGTDTQYF.

This clonotype was recorded a few times. The rearrangement joins TRBV27 to TRBJ2-7; a weak D match, TRBD1 (5 bases). CDR1 MNHEY and CDR2 SMNVEV come from the germline V gene (reference sequence). V was trimmed by 5 bases and J by 4 bases, leaving 27 bases between them. The CDR3 consists of 18 residues. The CDR3 DNA follows: TGTGCCAGCAGTCTGAAAAGCGCGACAGCTACAAAGACATACGAGCAGTACTTC. It translates to CASSLKSATATKTYEQYF.

This clonotype occurred a few times. The J gene is TRBJ1-4, the V gene TRBV11-1, with D unclear. Looked up from germline, CDR1 is SGHAT and CDR2 is FQDESV (reference sequence). This CDR3 is built from 14 residues. V was trimmed by 4 bases and J by 0 bases, leaving 6 bases between them. The CDR3: CASSSAPTNEKLFF. The CDR3 nucleotides read TGTGCCAGCAGCTCGGCTCCAACTAATGAAAAACTGTTTTTT.

The V gene is TRBV9, the J gene TRBJ2-7; tentatively, D is TRBD2 (6 bases). Per the germline V gene, CDR1 is SGDLS and CDR2 is YYNGEE. Trimming took off 4 bases at V and 0 bases at J, with 14 bases between the two ends. This CDR3 has 15 amino acids. Written as DNA, the CDR3 is TGTGCCAGCAGCCCCGGGGGAACAAACTCCTACGAGCAGTACTTC. Translated, it gives CASSPGGTNSYEQYF.

This clonotype turned up a few times. The V gene is TRBV5-1, the J gene TRBJ2-5; TRBD2 agrees at 9 bases. The J call may be incorrect, as the DNA end agrees better with TRBJ2-1. This CDR3 spans 15 amino acids. CDR1 and CDR2 from the germline V gene are SGHRS and YFSETQ. The CDR3 is CASTSIAGVYNEQFF. The DNA of the CDR3 is TGCGCCAGCACCTCTATAGCGGGAGTTTACAATGAGCAGTTCTTC.

The chain recombines TRBV7-3 with TRBJ2-5; D is possibly TRBD2 (6 bases). The end of the DNA aligns better with TRBJ2-1, so the J call may be wrong. Germline CDR1 SGHTA, CDR2 FQGTGA. The CDR3 runs 16 residues. The CDR3 loop is CASSLIWSSEKNEQFF. The CDR3 DNA follows: TGTGCCAGCAGCTTAATTTGGTCTAGCGAAAAGAATGAGCAGTTCTTC.

This clonotype has just a few counts. The chain couples TRBV14 to TRBJ2-5, with 9 bases fitting TRBD2. Near its end, the DNA agrees better with TRBJ2-7, so the J call may be wrong. CDR3 length: 15 residues. Germline CDR1 reads SGHDN; CDR2 reads FVKESK. The CDR3 DNA reads TGTGCCAGCAGCCAATACGGACTAGCGAGCTACGAGCAGTACTTC. Encoded protein: CASSQYGLASYEQYF.

In its sample, this clonotype was seen a few times. This chain uses TRBV20-1 with TRBJ2-3; 14 bases are a match to TRBD2. The V and J ends lost 3 bases and 3 bases, in that order; junction bases with no gene match: 5. CDR3 length: 16 residues. The V gene's germline CDR1 is DFQATT and CDR2 SNEGSKA (reference sequence). In nucleotides, the CDR3 is TGCAGTGCTAGCGGGACTAGCGGGAGAACAACAGATACGCAGTATTTT. Protein product: CSASGTSGRTTDTQYF.

Concerning this clonotype: An end of the junction differs from the germline gene, which may be a read error. Written as DNA, the CDR3 is TGTGCCACCAGTGGAGCCTCGGGCACTGAAGCTTTCTTT. Residues: CATSGASGTEAFF. This sequence joins TRBV10-3 and TRBJ1-1, with unresolved D. The CDR3 runs 13 residues. Germline assignment: CDR1 ENHRY and CDR2 SYGVKD.

In this sample, this clonotype turned up a few times. V gene TRBV27 combines with J gene TRBJ1-2; D is undetermined. The V gene lost 5 bases and the J gene lost 6 bases, with 19 bases spanning the gap. The V gene's germline CDR1 is MNHEY and CDR2 SMNVEV (reference sequence). This CDR3 has 15 residues. CDR3 sequence reads: CASSPRGGWFNGYTF. DNA for the CDR3: TGTGCCAGCAGTCCACGAGGCGGGTGGTTCAATGGCTACACCTTC.

The sample holds a few counts of this clonotype. The chain joins TRBV7-9 to TRBJ2-1; D is unclear. The closer fit of TRBJ2-7 to the DNA end suggests the J call may be wrong. The CDR3 totals 16 residues. Germline V gene lookup returns CDR1 SEHNR and CDR2 FQNEAQ (reference sequence). The CDR3 here is CASSAQDQPPHYEQYF. The CDR3 DNA reads as TGTGCCAGCAGCGCCCAGGATCAGCCCCCCCACTACGAGCAGTACTTC.

This clonotype has just a few counts. The chain is built from TRBV4-1 and TRBJ2-7; D remains unclear. The V and J ends lost 4 bases and 3 bases respectively, with 10 bases between them. The germline gives CDR1 MGHRA, CDR2 YSYEKL. CDR3 length equals 13 residues. The CDR3 nucleotides are TGCGCCAGCAGCCCAACGACTGACTACGAGCAGTACTTC. Protein sequence: CASSPTTDYEQYF.

The genes are TRBV6-1 and TRBJ2-1; D is ambiguous. V lost 8 bases and J lost 6, with 14 bases in between. The germline V gene has CDR1 MNHNS and CDR2 SASEGT. The CDR3 sequence is 13 residues long. The CDR3 bases are TGTGCCAGCTGTCGGGCAGGCTTCAATGAGCAGTTCTTC. Amino acid sequence: CASCRAGFNEQFF.

The rearrangement links TRBV28 to TRBJ2-5; 14 bases line up with TRBD2. The length of the CDR3 is 17 residues. From germline, CDR1 is MDHEN and CDR2 SYDVKM. V was pared by 5 bases and J by 5 bases, with 10 bases of the junction left unmatched. In DNA, the CDR3 is TGTGCCAGCAGTGGGGGGACTAGCGGGGGCCCTGAGGAGACCCAGTACTTC. This translates into CASSGGTSGGPEETQYF.

This clonotype has only a few counts. The chain links TRBV7-2 to TRBJ2-1; tentative D call: TRBD2 (5 bases). V lost 1 base, J lost 13 bases, and 11 bases lay in between. Germline V gene data show CDR1 as SGHTA and CDR2 as FQGNSA. The CDR3 is made up of 12 amino acids. The DNA for the CDR3 is TGTGCCAGCAGCTTAGAAAGGACTCTACAGTTCTTC. Protein: CASSLERTLQFF.

This clonotype showed up just a few times. The V and J genes are TRBV7-3 and TRBJ2-5; D not resolved. Germline V gene lookup returns CDR1 SGHTA and CDR2 FQGTGA. The CDR3 contains 15 residues. Trimming left V 1 base short and J 3 bases short, with 12 bases between. CDR3 DNA sequence: TGTGCCAGCAGCTTAAATAGCCGTAGGGAAGAGACCCAGTACTTC. This gives the protein CASSLNSRREETQYF.